This TCR beta chain was documented in a study of T cells in Graves' hyperthyroidism and ophthalmopathy. Study at large: Sampling of peripheral blood happened at initial diagnosis, prior to any treatment. Broader study findings: Researchers found most expanded thyroid clonotypes above 0.001 in blood as well.

V was cut by 5 bases and J by 6 bases, with 13 bases left in between. Germline CDR1 and CDR2: MNHNS and SASEGT. The CDR3 is 13 amino acids. Researchers took RNA transcripts and amplified the TCR beta CDR3 regions from them. First-round RT-PCR with HTBI primers amplified the TCR CDR3 region. MiXCR, applied by TCRdb to the multiplex PCR reads, yields one record per CDR3 protein. This table holds about 320,000 distinct CDR3 sequences, roughly 17% found once. This clonotype was seen at least ten times. The antigen remains unidentified. Exclusion of a patient resulted from uncontrolled infection, other autoimmune disease, pregnancy or lactation. Fresh peripheral blood, about 10 ml of it, supplied the PBMCs.

The receptor's source is a man aged 25 to 40 with Graves' hyperthyroidism. The specimen was blood. This chain connects TRBV6-1 to TRBJ1-2; D is unclear. CDR3 coding DNA: TGTGCCAGCAGTTATGGTAGAGGGAATGGCTACACCTTC. Protein product: CASSYGRGNGYTF.